The subject of this entry is one T cell receptor beta chain. The data were obtained in a study of blood T cell repertoires in COVID-19. About the study: Samples came from the United States, Italy and Spain, spanning acute and convalescent COVID-19. The cDNA or gDNA used as material had been derived from T cells, B-cell-depleted T cells, or PBMCs.

Source study methods: Amplification with reference gene primers provided the estimates of nucleated cell counts. Clones were read by immunoSEQ multiplex PCR, and TCRdb kept only the in-frame ones, dropping some. Clonal size and the V and J genes are those of that table, whereas D and trimming came from the DNA. Of about 50,000 clones in the sample, under 85% were seen once. The CDR3 is made up of 14 amino acids. V lost 7 bases and J lost 4, with 14 bases in between. The germline V gene has CDR1 LNHDA and CDR2 SQIVND (reference sequence). The rearrangement joins TRBV19 to TRBJ1-3; D is unresolved. The sequence was obtained from a human donor in a cohort sampled during active COVID-19. Material for sequencing was peripheral blood. The CDR3 here is CASTPSLAGNTIYF. CDR3 in DNA: TGTGCCAGTACCCCGTCCCTCGCGGGAAACACCATATATTTT.